This T cell receptor beta chain was identified during a study of blood T cell repertoires in COVID-19. Study at large: Samples representing acute and convalescent COVID-19 were sourced from the United States, Italy and Spain.

V lost 5 bases to trimming and J lost 4 bases; unmatched junction nucleotides: 4. This CDR3 comprises 14 residues. In germline, CDR1 is LGHNA, CDR2 YSLEER. Original methodology: Estimation of nucleated cell counts was performed using reference gene primer amplification. Sequenced by immunoSEQ multiplex PCR; TCRdb stores in-frame clones only, minus some. D and trimming were read from the DNA, whereas the V and J calls and clone size are those reported in that table. Of under 150,000 clones detected, 85% appear once; the ten largest clones hold approximately 13%. The chain recombines TRBV4-3 with TRBJ1-4; 7 bases agree with TRBD1. The receptor's source is a human donor in a cohort sampled during active COVID-19. Sequenced input: peripheral blood. CDR3 DNA: TGCGCCAGCAGCTGGGACAGTTTTAATGAAAAACTGTTTTTT. Its translation: CASSWDSFNEKLFF.